These 25 T cell receptor beta chains originate from one sample sequenced in a study of regulatory T cells in long-lasting Graves disease. iRepertoire HTBI primers and Arm-PCR of CDR3 regions built TCR beta libraries. Each CDR3 protein is one row after TCRdb ran MiXCR on the multiplex PCR reads. Here the sample spans hundreds of thousands of distinct CDR3 sequences, roughly 17% being singletons. Stated time point: newly diagnosed GD, antithyroid drugs for less than 3 months. The TCR library was prepared using RNA isolated from PBMCs. These data are also associated with another study on T cells in Graves' hyperthyroidism and ophthalmopathy.

Sequences were derived from peripheral blood mononuclear cells (PBMCs), sampled at new diagnosis, from a patient treated with antithyroid drugs. Receptors were obtained from a woman in her twenties or thirties with Graves disease.

The DNA of the CDR3 is TGTGCCAGCTCACGGACAGCGGCTCAAGAGAACACCGGGGAGCTGTTTTTT. Its translation: CASSRTAAQENTGELFF. The rearrangement uses TRBV18 and TRBJ2-2, with a weak D call TRBD1 (6 bases). The V end was cut by 4 bases, the J end by 1 base, with 16 bases between. The CDR3 consists of 17 residues. CDR1 KGHSH and CDR2 LQKENI come from the germline V gene.

This clonotype showed up many times. The chain has TRBV30 and TRBJ2-3, with D maybe TRBD2 (5 bases). The CDR3 is made up of 16 amino acids. V was trimmed by 3 bases and J by 0 bases, leaving 16 bases between them. The V gene's germline CDR1 is GTSNPN and CDR2 SVGIG (reference sequence). CDR3 amino acids: CAWRQFASRSTDTQYF. In DNA form, the CDR3 reads TGTGCCTGGAGGCAATTTGCTAGCAGAAGCACAGATACGCAGTATTTT. Complete variable domain (other parts from reference TRBV30 and TRBJ2-3): SQTIHQWPATLVQPVGSPLSLECTVEGTSNPNLYWYRQAAGRGLQLLFYSVGIGQISSEVPQNLSASRPQDRQFILSSKKLLLSDSGFYLCAWRQFASRSTDTQYFGPGTRLTVL.

The rearrangement joins TRBV19 to TRBJ2-7; the match to TRBD1 covers 9 bases. Losses at the gene ends were 6 bases for V and 0 bases for J; bases not matched to a gene: 6. The CDR3 is 15 residues long. Germline lookup yields CDR1 LNHDA and CDR2 SQIVND (reference sequence). CDR3: CASRPGQGSSYEQYF. The CDR3 region has the DNA TGTGCCAGTAGACCAGGACAGGGGAGCTCCTACGAGCAGTACTTC.

DNA for the CDR3: TGTGCCAGCAGCCAAGGGACCAGCAGCCTGAGCACAGATACGCAGTATTTT. It yields the protein CASSQGTSSLSTDTQYF. V gene TRBV14 combines with J gene TRBJ2-3, with D unclear. CDR1 is SGHDN, CDR2 FVKESK, per germline. Trimming cost V 1 base and J 0 bases, with 14 bases left between them. The CDR3 has 17 amino acids. The entire variable domain, with the rest obtained from reference TRBV14 and TRBJ2-3, is as follows: EAGVTQFPSHSVIEKGQTVTLRCDPISGHDNLYWYRRVMGKEIKFLLHFVKESKQDESGMPNNRFLAERTGGTYSTLKVQPAELEDSGVYFCASSQGTSSLSTDTQYFGPGTRLTVL.

This clonotype was detected many times. The gene calls are TRBV29-1 and TRBJ2-7, with a tentative D call TRBD2 (5 bases). Germline V gene sequence: CDR1 SQVTM, CDR2 ANQGSEA. V was pared by 4 bases and J by 3 bases, with 13 bases between. The CDR3 has 13 amino acids. The CDR3 bases are TGCAGCGTTGTGTTTGGTGACTACTACGAGCAGTACTTC. Translation gives CSVVFGDYYEQYF.

This clonotype was counted at least ten times. The rearrangement joins TRBV20-1 to TRBJ1-1; D might be TRBD1 (5 bases). CDR3 length: 12 amino acids. Trimming left V 6 bases short and J 7 bases short, with 15 bases between. CDR1 and CDR2 (germline): DFQATT, SNEGSKA (reference sequence). The CDR3 DNA is TGCAGTGCCCTCCGGAGAGGGGATGAAGCTTTCTTT. Amino acids: CSALRRGDEAFF.

This clonotype was counted at least ten times. The V gene is TRBV20-1, the J gene TRBJ2-5, with D perhaps TRBD2 (5 bases). There are 13 residues in the CDR3. Germline loops: CDR1 DFQATT, CDR2 SNEGSKA (reference sequence). V was trimmed by 5 bases and J by 5 bases, leaving 15 bases between them. The CDR3 protein is CSAPGLPGETQYF. The CDR3 DNA is TGCAGTGCTCCCGGACTCCCCGGGGAGACCCAGTACTTC.

Regarding this clonotype: Being one base from a much bigger clone, this may be a read error. The rearrangement links TRBV9 to TRBJ2-1; 11 nucleotides agree with TRBD2. CDR3 length equals 16 residues. Trimming cost V 3 bases and J 5 bases; bases outside gene matches: 7. Germline loops: CDR1 SGDLS, CDR2 YYNGEE. This CDR3 is CASSALLAGGHNEQFF. The CDR3 nucleotides read TGTGCCAGCAGCGCACTGCTAGCGGGAGGCCACAATGAGCAGTTCTTC.

This clonotype was seen repeatedly, ten times or more. The V gene is TRBV6-1, the J gene TRBJ2-2, with 10 nucleotides matching TRBD2. Losses at the gene ends were 7 bases for V and 5 bases for J; bases not matched to a gene: 7. Germline V lookup: CDR1 MNHNS, CDR2 SASEGT. CDR3 length: 15 residues. For the CDR3, the DNA is TGTGCCAGCACACTAGCGGGGATAGGTACCGGGGAGCTGTTTTTT. Translated: CASTLAGIGTGELFF.

On this clonotype: A far larger clone is a single base away, which makes a read error likely. This chain joins TRBV7-2 and TRBJ2-5; TRBD2 agrees at 7 bases. The J call may be wrong; the DNA end is better matched by TRBJ2-1. This CDR3 is 16 amino acids long. The germline V gene encodes CDR1 SGHTA and CDR2 FQGNSA. The CDR3 DNA is TGTGCCAGCAGCTTTCGGCGCCTAGCGGCCCACAGTGAGCAGTTCTTC. It translates to CASSFRRLAAHSEQFF.

There are many counts of this clonotype. The J gene is TRBJ2-1, the V gene TRBV5-5; no reliable D call. V was cut by 1 base and J by 6 bases, with 11 bases left in between. Germline-derived CDR1 and CDR2 are SGHKS and YYEKEE (reference sequence). The CDR3 covers 14 residues. The CDR3 loop reads CASSLLPLTNEQFF. As DNA, the CDR3 is TGTGCCAGCAGCTTGCTCCCCCTCACCAATGAGCAGTTCTTC.

This clonotype came up many times. This rearrangement joins TRBV7-9 to TRBJ1-2; D might be TRBD1 (6 bases). This CDR3 is 17 amino acids long. V was cut by 3 bases and J by 8 bases, with 25 bases left in between. Per the germline V gene, CDR1 is SEHNR and CDR2 is FQNEAQ (reference sequence). For the CDR3, the DNA is TGTGCCAGCAGCTTGAAACTACCGGGACAAGGGCGGGACGGCTACACCTTC. This translates into CASSLKLPGQGRDGYTF.

This clonotype was observed a few times. The conserved phenylalanine or tryptophan normally closing the CDR3 is absent here, so this likely arose from a read error. V usage is TRBV27 and J usage is TRBJ1-5; 8 positions agree with TRBD1. Germline V gives CDR1 MNHEY, CDR2 SMNVEV (reference sequence). V lost 4 bases and J lost 1; bases outside the gene matches: 3. The CDR3 has 15 residues. CDR3 bases: TGTGCCAGCAGTTCCGACAGGGGAAGCAATCAGCCCCAGCATCTT. It codes for CASSSDRGSNQPQHL.

This clonotype was observed a few times. V usage is TRBV19 and J usage is TRBJ1-2; D gene ambiguous. Trimming took off 4 bases at V and 5 bases at J, with 8 bases between the two ends. CDR1 LNHDA and CDR2 SQIVND come from the germline V gene (reference sequence). This CDR3 contains 12 residues. CDR3: CASSTRPYGYTF. The CDR3 DNA is TGTGCCAGTAGTACGCGTCCGTATGGCTACACCTTC. Full variable domain (missing parts from reference TRBV19 and TRBJ1-2): DGGITQSPKYLFRKEGQNVTLSCEQNLNHDAMYWYRQDPGQGLRLIYYSQIVNDFQKGDIAEGYSVSREKKESFPLTVTSAQKNPTAFYLCASSTRPYGYTFGSGTRLTVV.

This clonotype was recorded many times. This CDR3 reads CASSRWMNNEQFF. CDR3 DNA sequence: TGTGCCAGCTCACGCTGGATGAACAATGAGCAGTTCTTC. This chain links TRBV18 with TRBJ2-1; D ambiguous. The CDR3 is made up of 13 amino acids. CDR1 KGHSH and CDR2 LQKENI come from the germline V gene. V was shortened by 4 bases and J by 5 bases, with 9 bases between the two germline ends.

This clonotype turned up a few times. A much larger clonotype is one base distant, so this may be a read error. The chain links TRBV18 to TRBJ2-5; no clear D. There are 14 residues in the CDR3. The germline CDR1 and CDR2 sequences are KGHSH and LQKENI. The CDR3 region is CASSPLADSETQCF. The CDR3 DNA sequence: TGTGCCAGCTCACCACTCGCGGATTCGGAGACCCAGTGCTTC.

This clonotype appeared many times. The chain recombines TRBV18 with TRBJ1-1; D remains unclear. CDR1 is KGHSH, CDR2 LQKENI, per germline. CDR3 size: 14 residues. The V gene lost 3 bases and the J gene lost 5 bases, with 13 bases spanning the gap. In DNA, the CDR3 is TGTGCCAGCTCACCGGACCAGGAGGTTACTGAAGCTTTCTTT. It translates to CASSPDQEVTEAFF.

The chain combines TRBV4-1 with TRBJ2-3, with 14 bases lining up with TRBD2. The germline V gene has CDR1 MGHRA and CDR2 YSYEKL. The V segment lost 1 base and the J segment 5 bases; nucleotides outside the gene matches: 14. The CDR3 runs 20 residues. In DNA form, the CDR3 reads TGCGCCAGCAGCCAAGCGACGCTGGGACTAGCGGGAGTGGCGAGAGATACGCAGTATTTT. Translated: CASSQATLGLAGVARDTQYF.

In its sample, this clonotype was seen many times. The V and J genes are TRBV28 and TRBJ2-7; 7 bases match TRBD2. The CDR3 is 13 amino acids. The V gene's germline CDR1 is MDHEN and CDR2 SYDVKM. V shed 6 bases, J shed 9 bases, and the junction held 11 bases outside the gene matches. CDR3 region: CASSPGRERLQYF. The CDR3 DNA is TGTGCCAGCAGCCCCGGGCGGGAGCGGTTGCAGTACTTC.

This clonotype was recorded many times. The chain has TRBV24-1 and TRBJ1-2; D call uncertain. This CDR3 region has 12 residues. From germline, CDR1 is KGHDR and CDR2 SFDVKD. The V gene lost 4 bases and the J gene lost 4 bases, with 6 bases spanning the gap. CDR3 DNA: TGTGCCACCAGTGACTTCACCTATGGCTACACCTTC. Translating it yields CATSDFTYGYTF.

This clonotype appeared a few times. This chain uses TRBV6-2 or TRBV6-3 with TRBJ2-5, with a possible D match to TRBD2 (5 bases). Germline assignment: CDR1 MNHEY and CDR2 SVGEGT. The V end lost 3 bases, the J end lost 6 bases, and 11 bases lay between the germline ends. CDR3 length equals 13 residues. Here the CDR3 reads CASSYLREKTQYF. The CDR3 DNA reads as TGTGCCAGCAGTTATCTTCGGGAAAAGACCCAGTACTTC.

This chain joins TRBV6-1 and TRBJ2-7, with D perhaps assigned TRBD1 or TRBD2 (5 bases each). From germline, CDR1 is MNHNS and CDR2 SASEGT. CDR3 length equals 13 residues. V shed 2 bases and J shed 6 bases, with 11 bases lying between them. The chain's CDR3 is CASSETQRGEQYF. The CDR3 DNA reads TGTGCCAGCAGTGAAACACAGAGGGGCGAGCAGTACTTC.

This chain uses TRBV3-1 with TRBJ2-5; 7 nucleotides agree with TRBD2. V shed 2 bases and J 1 base; nucleotides not matched to a gene: 4. There are 15 residues in the CDR3. Germline-derived CDR1 and CDR2 are LGHDT and YNNKEL (reference sequence). The CDR3 is CASSQNSGLQETQYF. In DNA form, the CDR3 reads TGTGCCAGCAGCCAAAATAGCGGGCTCCAAGAGACCCAGTACTTC.

This clonotype was observed a handful of times. This chain links TRBV7-9 with TRBJ1-5; TRBD1 matches 10 bases. CDR1 is SEHNR and CDR2 is FQNEAQ in the germline V gene (reference sequence). CDR3 length: 15 amino acids. The ends lost 1 base at V and 6 bases at J; junction bases unmatched: 3. The CDR3 spells CASSLVGTGVQPQHF. CDR3 coding DNA: TGTGCCAGCAGCTTAGTTGGGACAGGGGTTCAGCCCCAGCATTTT.

This clonotype was recorded at least ten times. In nucleotides, the CDR3 is TGCAGTGCTAGGATTTGGGGGTGGGATCAGCCCCAGCATTTT. Its translation: CSARIWGWDQPQHF. This chain uses TRBV20-1 with TRBJ1-5; D might be TRBD1 (5 bases). Germline CDR1 and CDR2: DFQATT and SNEGSKA (reference sequence). Trimming shortened V by 3 bases and J by 5 bases, and 14 bases separated the two germline ends. The CDR3 is made up of 14 amino acids.